The 14 T cell receptor beta chains listed next were all sequenced from one sample in a study of blood T cell repertoires in COVID-19. Only in-frame clones appear in the TCRdb table, and some are missing; sequencing was by immunoSEQ multiplex PCR. The repertoire holds 490,000 or so clones, with 80% to 90% as singletons. Sequencing input: PBMCs or T cells enriched from blood (not recorded which). All receptors come from a woman aged 55-70 years who had recovered from COVID-19.

The chain joins TRBV21-1 to TRBJ1-5. TRBV21-1 is classified as a pseudogene. CDR3 length: 14 residues. DNA for the CDR3: TGTGCCAGCAGCAGTGGGAGCCCTAGTCAGCCCCAGCATTTT. Translating gives CASSSGSPSQPQHF.

This chain joins TRBV2 and TRBJ1-6; 10 bases fit TRBD1. V gave up 6 bases and J gave up 6 bases; unmatched junction bases: 5. CDR1 SNHLY and CDR2 FYNNEI come from the germline V gene. The CDR3 length is 15 residues. The chain's CDR3 is CASRGTGVLNSPLHF. The CDR3 DNA reads TGTGCCAGCAGAGGGACAGGGGTCCTTAATTCACCCCTCCACTTT.

The genes are TRBV18 and TRBJ2-3; D possibly corresponds to TRBD2 (6 bases). V lost 3 bases and J 6 bases, leaving 16 bases between the germline ends. CDR1 and CDR2 (germline): KGHSH, LQKENI. The CDR3 loop spans 15 amino acids. The CDR3 bases are TGTGCCAGCTCACCGGGACTCTCCCCCACCGATACGCAGTATTTT. Protein product: CASSPGLSPTDTQYF. The full variable domain, completed using reference TRBV18 and TRBJ2-3, is NAGVMQNPRHLVRRRGQEARLRCSPMKGHSHVYWYRQLPEEGLKFMVYLQKENIIDESGMPKERFSAEFPKEGPSILRIQQVVRGDSAAYFCASSPGLSPTDTQYFGPGTRLTVL.

J is TRBJ2-7 and V is TRBV11-2, with TRBD2 matching 7 bases. The CDR3 has 15 amino acids. Trimming removed 5 bases from V and 1 base from J; junction bases left unmatched: 8. CDR1 and CDR2 from the germline V gene are SGHAT and FQNNGV. Written as DNA, the CDR3 is TGTGCCAGCAGCCGAGGGCTAGCGGATTCCTACGAGCAGTACGTC. Amino acids: CASSRGLADSYEQYV.

V is TRBV5-1 and J is TRBJ2-1; 7 nucleotides line up with TRBD1. V dropped 1 base and J dropped 0; count of bases not matched to a gene: 10. The CDR3 spans 18 residues. Germline-derived CDR1 and CDR2 are SGHRS and YFSETQ. Here the CDR3 DNA reads TGCGCCAGCAGCTTGTCCGGGACAGTCCTCAGCTCCTACAATGAGCAGTTCTTC. The encoded protein is CASSLSGTVLSSYNEQFF.

V gene TRBV3-1 (or the pseudogene TRBV3-2) combines with J gene TRBJ2-1; possibly TRBD2 for D (6 bases). CDR3 length: 11 amino acids. The germline V gene encodes CDR1 LGHDT and CDR2 YNNKEL (reference sequence). V dropped 10 bases and J dropped 7 bases, with 11 bases sitting between them. The DNA of the CDR3 is TGTGCCACCGGGAGCGGGAATGAGCAGTTCTTC. Translated, it gives CATGSGNEQFF.

The chain links TRBV5-1 to TRBJ2-3, with 8 bases identical to TRBD2. The trim removed 0 bases at V and 3 bases at J, leaving 3 bases unmatched. CDR3 length equals 15 residues. Germline values: CDR1 SGHRS, CDR2 YFSETQ. CDR3: CASSLAGGRTDTQYF. DNA for the CDR3: TGCGCCAGCAGCTTGGCGGGGGGGCGTACAGATACGCAGTATTTT. The full variable domain, in which reference TRBV5-1 and TRBJ2-3 provide the parts outside the CDR3, is KAGVTQTPRYLIKTRGQQVTLSCSPISGHRSVSWYQQTPGQGLQFLFEYFSETQRNKGNFPGRFSGRQFSNSRSEMNVSTLELGDSALYLCASSLAGGRTDTQYFGPGTRLTVL.

The genes are TRBV4-1 and TRBJ1-3, with D possibly matching TRBD1 (6 bases). The CDR3 consists of 18 residues. CDR1 and CDR2 from the germline V gene are MGHRA and YSYEKL. Trimming shortened V by 3 bases and J by 3 bases, and 21 bases separated the two germline ends. This CDR3 reads CASSHVPGRGGSGNTIYF. The CDR3 DNA sequence: TGCGCCAGCAGCCATGTCCCAGGCCGGGGGGGCAGTGGAAACACCATATATTTT.

The V gene is TRBV30, the J gene TRBJ1-2; 11 positions agree with TRBD1. The CDR3 consists of 15 residues. The V gene end was trimmed by 2 bases and the J gene end by 5 bases; junction bases not matched to a gene: 7. Germline V lookup: CDR1 GTSNPN, CDR2 SVGIG (reference sequence). CDR3 amino acids: CAWSIPGQGGYGYTF. The CDR3 DNA reads TGTGCCTGGAGTATCCCGGGACAGGGGGGATATGGCTACACCTTC.

The chain has TRBV2 and TRBJ1-4; 7 bases fit TRBD1. The CDR3 totals 14 residues. V lost 7 bases to trimming and J lost 4 bases; unmatched junction nucleotides: 6. Per germline, CDR1 SNHLY and CDR2 FYNNEI. CDR3 nucleotides: TGTGCCAGCAATTCCGGGACAGTTAATGAAAAACTGTTTTTT. Amino acids: CASNSGTVNEKLFF.

The chain links TRBV12-3 or TRBV12-4 to TRBJ1-6; D possibly corresponds to TRBD1 (5 bases). V was cut by 9 bases and J by 9 bases, with 15 bases left in between. The CDR3 is made up of 13 amino acids. The CDR3 DNA reads TGTGCCAGTGCTTCGGGGGGGGGTTCACCCCTCCACTTT. Amino acids: CASASGGGSPLHF.

This chain links TRBV2 with TRBJ2-7, with a tentative D call TRBD2 (5 bases). The CDR3 is 15 residues long. Deletions cut 5 bases from V and 2 bases from J, with 16 bases between. Germline assignment: CDR1 SNHLY and CDR2 FYNNEI. The CDR3 region is CASSREMQGPYEQYF. Written as DNA, the CDR3 is TGTGCCAGCAGTAGGGAGATGCAAGGGCCCTACGAGCAGTACTTC.

The J gene is TRBJ1-6, the V gene TRBV14; 9 bases map to TRBD1. Germline CDR1 reads SGHDN; CDR2 reads FVKESK. This CDR3 is 15 amino acids long. V shed 2 bases and J 10 bases; nucleotides not matched to a gene: 6. This CDR3 is CASSQSGQGYSPLHF. The CDR3 DNA reads TGTGCCAGCAGCCAATCGGGACAGGGATACTCACCCCTCCACTTT.

Concerning this clone: Other DNA sequences in this sample translate to the same CDR3. The chain links TRBV9 to TRBJ2-5, with a weak D call TRBD2 (7 bases). The CDR3 spans 17 residues. Per the germline V gene, CDR1 is SGDLS and CDR2 is YYNGEE. V was clipped by 2 bases and J by 4 bases, with 21 bases between them. The CDR3 loop is CASSVGGRGGAGETQYF. The CDR3 DNA reads TGTGCCAGCAGCGTCGGGGGGAGGGGGGGGGCAGGAGAGACCCAGTACTTC.